What follows are 29 T cell receptor beta chains derived from one specimen sequenced in a study of Graves' ophthalmopathy and Graves' hyperthyroidism. For repertoire sequencing, the TCR beta CDR3 regions were amplified from RNA transcripts. The library came from an HTBI-primed first-round RT-PCR and a second-round multiplex PCR. Each CDR3 protein is one row after TCRdb ran MiXCR on the multiplex PCR reads. The sample records 150,000 to 200,000 distinct CDR3 sequences, around 40% being singletons. Sample: peripheral blood. Receptor source: a man aged 25 to 40 with Graves' ophthalmopathy.

Ten or more counts support this clonotype. This chain joins TRBV20-1 and TRBJ2-2, with D unresolved. With 0 bases removed from V and 6 bases from J, the gap between germline ends came to 11 bases. The germline gives CDR1 DFQATT, CDR2 SNEGSKA (reference sequence). This CDR3 comprises 14 residues. The CDR3 here is CSARDPGYPGELFF. In DNA, the CDR3 is TGCAGTGCTAGAGATCCTGGCTATCCCGGGGAGCTGTTTTTT.

This clonotype was recorded many times. The chain joins TRBV7-8 to TRBJ1-3, with 7 bases aligning to TRBD1. There are 16 residues in the CDR3. Germline loops: CDR1 SGHVS, CDR2 FQNEAQ. The J segment lost 3 bases and the V segment lost 1 base, leaving 6 bases of the junction unmatched. CDR3 sequence: CASSLDETGIGNTIYF. The CDR3 bases are TGTGCCAGCAGCTTAGATGAGACAGGGATTGGAAACACCATATATTTT.

This clonotype was seen many times. The CDR3 reads CASGLGGRGGNTIYF. CDR3 nucleotides: TGTGCCAGCGGACTAGGGGGGCGAGGAGGAAACACCATATATTTT. The chain carries TRBV28 and TRBJ1-3; maybe TRBD1 (6 bases). Trimming left V 8 bases short and J 4 bases short, with 18 bases between. This CDR3 is 15 amino acids long. Germline V gene data show CDR1 as MDHEN and CDR2 as SYDVKM.

This chain connects TRBV6-2 or TRBV6-3 to TRBJ2-7, with a possible D match to TRBD2 (6 bases). The CDR3 totals 13 residues. The V gene's germline CDR1 is MNHEY and CDR2 SVGEGT. Trimming took off 10 bases at V and 9 bases at J, with 22 bases between the two ends. This CDR3 reads CATGLGLRLGQYF. CDR3 nucleotide sequence: TGTGCCACTGGTTTGGGACTCCGGCTCGGGCAGTACTTC.

In its sample, this clonotype was seen many times. The chain recombines TRBV5-1 with TRBJ2-7; D may be TRBD1 (6 bases). The V gene lost 4 bases and the J gene lost 7 bases, with 12 bases spanning the gap. Per germline, CDR1 SGHRS and CDR2 YFSETQ. This CDR3 region has 12 residues. The CDR3 region is CASSSTGREQYF. The CDR3 DNA is TGCGCCAGCAGCAGTACAGGGCGAGAGCAGTACTTC.

This clonotype was detected many times. V and J are TRBV4-2 and TRBJ2-7; 8 bases are shared with TRBD2. Germline V gene sequence: CDR1 LGHNA, CDR2 YNFKEQ. J lost 0 bases, V lost 0 bases, and 10 bases had no gene match. The CDR3 length is 18 residues. CDR3 loop: CASSQDPGGPSGSYEQYF. The CDR3 DNA sequence: TGTGCCAGCAGCCAAGATCCGGGAGGGCCCTCCGGCTCCTACGAGCAGTACTTC.

This clonotype was seen ten or more times. V and J are TRBV6-5 and TRBJ2-7; 8 bases map to TRBD2. The V gene's germline CDR1 is MNHEY and CDR2 SVGAGI. Trimming took 4 bases from V and 4 from J; bases not matched to a gene: 6. CDR3 length: 14 amino acids. For the CDR3, the DNA is TGTGCCAGCAGTTTCTCGGCTAGCGGGTACGAGCAGTACTTC. This codes for CASSFSASGYEQYF.

This clonotype turned up a few times. CDR3 protein: CASRNAGRINYGYTF. CDR3 nucleotides: TGTGCCAGCAGGAATGCGGGACGGATAAACTATGGCTACACCTTC. The chain carries TRBV6-1 and TRBJ1-2; the D gene is possibly TRBD1 (5 bases). The CDR3 extends over 15 amino acids. Germline lookup yields CDR1 MNHNS and CDR2 SASEGT. V was trimmed by 6 bases and J by 2 bases, leaving 16 bases between them.

The chain recombines TRBV28 with TRBJ1-1; no reliable D call. CDR3 length equals 14 residues. Germline V gene sequence: CDR1 MDHEN, CDR2 SYDVKM. Trimming pared 10 bases from V and 3 bases from J, leaving 18 bases between. The CDR3 DNA reads TGTGCCACCAGAATCTCCCTCGAGTACACTGAAGCTTTCTTT. It specifies CATRISLEYTEAFF.

The V and J genes are TRBV7-6 and TRBJ2-5; D is ambiguous. The germline CDR1 and CDR2 sequences are SGHVS and FNYEAQ. The CDR3 consists of 13 residues. Trimming pared 5 bases from V and 2 bases from J, leaving 9 bases between. The CDR3 loop is CASSPIRQETQYF. CDR3 nucleotides: TGTGCCAGCAGCCCCATCCGGCAAGAGACCCAGTACTTC.

The chain uses TRBV29-1 and TRBJ2-5; 7 nucleotides align to TRBD1. The CDR3 sequence is 14 residues long. V shed 6 bases, J shed 5 bases, and the junction held 12 bases outside the gene matches. Germline CDR1 SQVTM, CDR2 ANQGSEA. In DNA form, the CDR3 reads TGCAGCGTCACCACGGACAGGCGGACGGAGACCCAGTACTTC. It specifies CSVTTDRRTETQYF.

This clonotype appeared many times. This chain links TRBV20-1 with TRBJ1-2; D not certain. The CDR3 totals 14 residues. In germline, CDR1 is DFQATT, CDR2 SNEGSKA (reference sequence). Trimming took off 3 bases at V and 2 bases at J, with 13 bases between the two ends. CDR3 region: CSASPEGANYGYTF. DNA of the CDR3: TGCAGTGCTAGTCCGGAGGGCGCCAACTATGGCTACACCTTC.

This clonotype was counted at least ten times. V and J are TRBV28 and TRBJ1-5; a weak D match, TRBD1 (5 bases). CDR3 length equals 15 residues. Germline-derived CDR1 and CDR2 are MDHEN and SYDVKM. Trimming pared 5 bases from V and 3 bases from J, leaving 14 bases between. The DNA for the CDR3 is TGTGCCAGCAGTCGATCAGGACAACTCAATCAGCCCCAGCATTTT. This gives the protein CASSRSGQLNQPQHF.

This clonotype was observed many times. V is TRBV28 and J is TRBJ2-7; 11 nucleotides agree with TRBD1. The CDR3 runs 15 residues. V lost 5 bases, J lost 9 bases, and 12 bases stayed unmatched. CDR1 is MDHEN and CDR2 is SYDVKM in the germline V gene. CDR3 in DNA: TGTGCCAGCAGTGCCCCCCGGACAGGGGGCGGCAGGCAGTACTTC. Its translation is CASSAPRTGGGRQYF.

The sample holds many counts of this clonotype. The rearrangement joins TRBV12-3 or TRBV12-4 to TRBJ2-7; D gene ambiguous. Between the trimmed V and J ends, which lost 5 bases and 3 bases, there was a span of 11 bases. The CDR3 has 13 residues. The CDR3 bases are TGTGCCAGCAGTCCTAATGGGGTCTACGAGCAGTACTTC. As protein: CASSPNGVYEQYF.

Points on this clonotype: The junction and the germline gene differ at one end; a read error may be behind it. The rearrangement joins TRBV7-2 to TRBJ1-1; D is ambiguous. This CDR3 contains 13 residues. Germline V gives CDR1 SGHTA, CDR2 FQGNSA. CDR3 amino acids: CASSSIGNSEAFF. CDR3 nucleotides: TGTGCCAGCAGCTCGATAGGGAACTCTGAAGCTTTCTTT.

At least ten counts were recorded for this clonotype. V is TRBV2 and J is TRBJ2-5; TRBD1 matches 12 bases. CDR3 length: 16 amino acids. V lost 6 bases, J lost 4 bases, and 9 bases stayed unmatched. Germline V gives CDR1 SNHLY, CDR2 FYNNEI. The CDR3 DNA is TGTGCCAGCAGCCCCCCGGGACAGGGGGCGAGAGAGACCCAGTACTTC. Encoded protein: CASSPPGQGARETQYF.

DNA of the CDR3: TGTGCCAGCAGCGAAGGGACGTTGAGGGCTGAAGCTTTCTTT. It translates to CASSEGTLRAEAFF. The chain carries TRBV25-1 and TRBJ1-1; perhaps TRBD1 as D (5 bases). Germline CDR1 reads MGHDK; CDR2 reads SYGVNS. Trimming left V 6 bases short and J 6 bases short, with 17 bases between. The CDR3 is made up of 14 amino acids. Full variable domain (missing parts from reference TRBV25-1 and TRBJ1-1): EADIYQTPRYLVIGTGKKITLECSQTMGHDKMYWYQQDPGMELHLIHYSYGVNSTEKGDLSSESTVSRIRTEHFPLTLESARPSHTSQYLCASSEGTLRAEAFFGQGTRLTVV.

V is TRBV6-1 and J is TRBJ2-7; 11 nucleotides line up with TRBD1. Germline assignment: CDR1 MNHNS and CDR2 SASEGT. The CDR3 has 15 residues. V was pared by 7 bases and J by 1 base, with 6 bases of the junction left unmatched. The CDR3 DNA reads TGTGCCAGCACCTTAGGGACAGGGGGTTCCTACGAGCAGTACTTC. Its translation is CASTLGTGGSYEQYF.

This clonotype was seen many times. This chain links TRBV6-1 with TRBJ1-5; perhaps TRBD1 as D (6 bases). Germline values: CDR1 MNHNS, CDR2 SASEGT. CDR3 length: 14 amino acids. V was trimmed by 8 bases and J by 2 bases, leaving 13 bases between them. CDR3 amino acids: CASGQSLGNQPQHF. In nucleotides, the CDR3 is TGTGCCAGCGGACAGTCACTCGGCAATCAGCCCCAGCATTTT.

In the case of this clonotype: The junction shows a germline mismatch at one end, possibly a read error. This chain joins TRBV6-1 and TRBJ1-1; D call uncertain. CDR1 and CDR2 from the germline V gene are MNHNS and SASEGT. CDR3 length equals 14 residues. CDR3 protein: CANSALSGNTEAFF. In DNA, the CDR3 is TGTGCCAACAGTGCACTCTCAGGGAACACTGAAGCTTTCTTT.

Ten or more counts support this clonotype. The chain recombines TRBV28 with TRBJ2-4; 9 bases match TRBD2. This CDR3 contains 17 residues. Germline assignment: CDR1 MDHEN and CDR2 SYDVKM. V was pared by 4 bases and J by 0 bases, with 7 bases of the junction left unmatched. The CDR3 here is CASSSPSGMLAKNIQYF. DNA for the CDR3: TGTGCCAGCAGTTCCCCTAGCGGGATGCTAGCCAAAAACATTCAGTACTTC.

This clonotype showed up many times. The rearrangement joins TRBV4-1 to TRBJ1-2; D gene unclear. Germline CDR1 is MGHRA and CDR2 is YSYEKL. The CDR3 is made up of 14 amino acids. Trimming removed 3 bases at V and 3 bases at J, with 11 bases between. CDR3 nucleotides: TGCGCCAGCAGCCACGACTGGACGGACTATGGCTACACCTTC. As protein: CASSHDWTDYGYTF.

The sample holds one count of this clonotype. This chain joins TRBV7-8 and TRBJ2-5; 10 positions match TRBD2. The CDR3 covers 19 residues. J gave up 1 base and V 4 bases, and 15 bases lay outside the gene matches. The germline V gene encodes CDR1 SGHVS and CDR2 FQNEAQ. In nucleotides, the CDR3 is TGTGCCAGCAGCTCCGGACTAGCGGACTGGGAAGCGGCCCAAGAGACCCAGTACTTC. Its translation is CASSSGLADWEAAQETQYF.

This clonotype was counted only a few times. CDR3 nucleotides: TGTGCCAGTACCTTAGCGGCTGGACCTCACTACGAGCAGTACTTC. Protein sequence: CASTLAAGPHYEQYF. V gene TRBV2 combines with J gene TRBJ2-7; weak D call: TRBD2 (6 bases). This CDR3 region has 15 residues. Germline values: CDR1 SNHLY, CDR2 FYNNEI. V dropped 9 bases and J dropped 3 bases, with 21 bases sitting between them.

This clonotype occurred many times. The J gene is TRBJ2-2, the V gene TRBV28, with TRBD1 matching 9 bases. V lost 7 bases and J lost 4; bases outside the gene matches: 4. CDR1 MDHEN and CDR2 SYDVKM come from the germline V gene. The CDR3 spans 14 residues. The CDR3 loop is CASTRQGGTGELFF. In DNA, the CDR3 is TGTGCCAGCACCAGACAGGGGGGCACCGGGGAGCTGTTTTTT.

The chain carries TRBV20-1 and TRBJ1-5; 8 nucleotides align to TRBD1. Germline CDR1 reads DFQATT; CDR2 reads SNEGSKA (reference sequence). Germline trimming cut 0 bases from V and 4 bases from J; bases unmatched to any gene: 8. The CDR3 sequence is 16 residues long. The CDR3 spells CSAREIKDRVNQPQHF. The CDR3 DNA is TGCAGTGCTAGAGAAATCAAGGACAGGGTAAATCAGCCCCAGCATTTT.

The chain has TRBV7-2 and TRBJ2-7; D gene uncertain. The CDR3 loop spans 14 amino acids. V shed 1 base and J shed 0 bases, with 7 bases lying between them. Germline CDR1 and CDR2: SGHTA and FQGNSA. The CDR3 here is CASSLGFISYEQYF. CDR3 coding DNA: TGTGCCAGCAGCTTAGGCTTCATCTCCTACGAGCAGTACTTC.

The chain joins TRBV19 to TRBJ1-1; D is undetermined. CDR1 and CDR2 (germline): LNHDA, SQIVND (reference sequence). The length of the CDR3 is 13 residues. V was cut by 10 bases and J by 3 bases, with 15 bases left in between. CDR3 region: CATTTGWDTEAFF. The DNA of the CDR3 is TGTGCCACAACGACGGGGTGGGACACTGAAGCTTTCTTT.